The 31 T cell receptor beta chains presented below share a single source sample, sequenced in a study of T cells in Graves' hyperthyroidism and ophthalmopathy (dated by TCRdb to the late 2010s). Library preparation was by multiplex PCR. The instrument was an Illumina HiSeq 2000. Amplification of TCR beta CDR3 regions was carried out from RNA transcripts. For the first round of RT-PCR on the TCR CDR3, the HTBI primer set was used together with the Qiagen OneStep RT-PCR kit. The public sequencing data were trimmed at Q25 with fastp and processed into clonotypes with MiXCR by TCRdb, which kept only in-frame beta chains. One record per CDR3 amino acid sequence lists the most common genes and DNA. This sample holds under 300,000 distinct CDR3 sequences; around 15% were observed only once. The ten biggest clones cover 30% of the sample. The sequenced material came from blood. The receptors were sampled from a woman aged 50 to 60 with Graves' hyperthyroidism that later progressed to Graves' ophthalmopathy.

The chain combines TRBV11-2 with TRBJ2-7; TRBD2 matches 8 bases. With 9 bases clipped from V and 0 bases from J, the junction kept 13 bases outside the gene matches. Germline assignment: CDR1 SGHAT and CDR2 FQNNGV. The CDR3 contains 16 residues. CDR3 sequence (DNA): TGTGCCAGTAGTGGACCACTAGCGGAGAGCTCCTACGAGCAGTACTTC. This gives the protein CASSGPLAESSYEQYF. The full variable domain, completed using reference TRBV11-2 and TRBJ2-7, is EAGVAQSPRYKIIEKRQSVAFWCNPISGHATLYWYQQILGQGPKLLIQFQNNGVVDDSQLPKDRFSAERLKGVDSTLKIQPAKLEDSAVYLCASSGPLAESSYEQYFGPGTRLTVT.

This clonotype was seen ten or more times. This chain connects TRBV3-1 to TRBJ2-1; 7 bases are shared with TRBD1. V lost 5 bases, J lost 4 bases, and 8 bases stayed unmatched. This CDR3 spans 15 amino acids. Germline V CDR1 and CDR2: LGHDT, YNNKEL (reference sequence). CDR3 sequence reads: CASSDRDRLYNEQFF. For the CDR3, the DNA is TGTGCCAGCAGCGACCGGGACAGACTTTACAATGAGCAGTTCTTC.

The chain joins TRBV20-1 to TRBJ1-1, with 7 bases identical to TRBD1. After removal of 6 bases from V and 1 base from J, the junction contained 5 bases not matched to a gene. This CDR3 has 13 amino acids. Germline lookup yields CDR1 DFQATT and CDR2 SNEGSKA (reference sequence). The DNA of the CDR3 is TGCAGTGCAAACCGACAGGGGAACACTGAAGCTTTCTTT. It specifies CSANRQGNTEAFF.

This clonotype was detected ten times or more. Written as DNA, the CDR3 is TGTGCCATCAGTGAGGGCTCCCATCAGCCCCAGCATTTT. It codes for CAISEGSHQPQHF. The genes are TRBV10-3 and TRBJ1-5, with unresolved D. CDR1 and CDR2 (germline): ENHRY, SYGVKD. Trimming removed 2 bases from V and 5 bases from J, with 7 bases in between. CDR3 length: 13 amino acids.

This clonotype was detected many times. The V gene is TRBV3-1, the J gene TRBJ2-1; either TRBD1 or TRBD2 may fit D (6 bases each). Trimming stripped 3 bases from V and 7 bases from J, with 16 bases between. Germline V gives CDR1 LGHDT, CDR2 YNNKEL (reference sequence). CDR3 length: 15 amino acids. CDR3 amino acids: CASSHPGGNLNEQFF. CDR3 bases: TGTGCCAGCAGCCACCCCGGGGGCAATCTTAATGAGCAGTTCTTC.

This clonotype was detected a few times. The chain links TRBV3-1 to TRBJ2-1; 12 nucleotides match TRBD2. Germline V gene data show CDR1 as LGHDT and CDR2 as YNNKEL (reference sequence). The CDR3 runs to 14 residues. Germline trimming cut 4 bases from V and 9 bases from J; bases unmatched to any gene: 4. The CDR3 region is CASSPTSGSGEQFF. Written as DNA, the CDR3 is TGTGCCAGCAGCCCGACTAGCGGGAGTGGTGAGCAGTTCTTC.

The CDR3 nucleotides are TGCAGTGCTAGAGGGAGGGTGGGTTCTTGGGAGACCCAGTACTTC. Translation gives CSARGRVGSWETQYF. J is TRBJ2-5 and V is TRBV20-1; weak D call: TRBD2 (6 bases). The V end was cut by 1 base, the J end by 5 bases, with 17 bases between. There are 15 residues in the CDR3. Germline V gene lookup returns CDR1 DFQATT and CDR2 SNEGSKA (reference sequence).

In its sample, this clonotype was seen many times. The chain recombines TRBV27 with TRBJ2-7; 7 nucleotides line up with TRBD2. This CDR3 is 15 amino acids long. V gave up 8 bases and J gave up 2 bases; unmatched junction bases: 12. Germline assignment: CDR1 MNHEY and CDR2 SMNVEV (reference sequence). CDR3 coding DNA: TGTGCCAGCCACCGCGATAGCGGGCCACCCTACGAGCAGTACTTC. As protein: CASHRDSGPPYEQYF.

This clonotype was recorded at least ten times. This chain joins TRBV27 and TRBJ1-2, with D possibly TRBD1 on 6 matching bases. Germline CDR1 and CDR2: MNHEY and SMNVEV (reference sequence). The CDR3 covers 14 residues. V lost 6 bases and J 7 bases, leaving 18 bases between the germline ends. CDR3 in amino acids: CASSPSGGAAGYTF. The CDR3 DNA sequence: TGTGCCAGCAGCCCCTCGGGGGGGGCGGCTGGCTACACCTTC.

This clonotype was seen many times. The J gene is TRBJ2-5, the V gene TRBV7-9, with D perhaps given as TRBD1 or TRBD2 (6 bases each). The germline V gene has CDR1 SEHNR and CDR2 FQNEAQ (reference sequence). The CDR3 is 15 residues long. The V gene lost 2 bases and the J gene lost 2 bases, with 12 bases spanning the gap. DNA for the CDR3: TGTGCCAGCAGCTTACGGCAGGGGAGGCAAGAGACCCAGTACTTC. It is translated as CASSLRQGRQETQYF.

This clonotype came up once. This chain links TRBV27 with TRBJ2-1; TRBD2 matches at 10 bases. The length of the CDR3 is 16 residues. Trimming took 1 base from V and 7 from J; bases not matched to a gene: 7. CDR1 MNHEY and CDR2 SMNVEV come from the germline V gene (reference sequence). The CDR3 sequence: CASSLLSSGSKNEQFF. The DNA for the CDR3 is TGTGCCAGCAGTTTATTATCTAGCGGGAGTAAGAATGAGCAGTTCTTC.

The table lists this clonotype with many counts. V usage is TRBV10-3 and J usage is TRBJ1-2; TRBD1 is a possible D gene (5 bases). Germline values: CDR1 ENHRY, CDR2 SYGVKD. The CDR3 sequence is 14 residues long. V was shortened by 3 bases and J by 5 bases, with 13 bases between the two germline ends. CDR3 in amino acids: CAISDHDRDYGYTF. As DNA, the CDR3 is TGTGCCATCAGTGATCACGACAGAGATTATGGCTACACCTTC.

A word on this clonotype: A much larger clone lies one base from this, so it may be a read error. The rearrangement joins TRBV3-1 to TRBJ2-2; 7 bases agree with TRBD1. Trimming took 3 bases from V and 6 from J; bases not matched to a gene: 1. The germline CDR1 and CDR2 sequences are LGHDT and YNNKEL (reference sequence). CDR3 size: 13 residues. The CDR3 DNA follows: TGTGCCAGCAGCCACACAGGGGCCGGGGAGCTGTTTTTT. Translated: CASSHTGAGELFF.

This clonotype was seen ten or more times. The genes are TRBV18 and TRBJ2-7; TRBD2 might be the D (5 bases). The CDR3 consists of 15 residues. Germline CDR1 KGHSH, CDR2 LQKENI. V was shortened by 1 base and J by 5 bases, with 15 bases between the two germline ends. CDR3 sequence reads: CASSPLKQEAHEQYF. CDR3 nucleotide sequence: TGTGCCAGCTCACCACTTAAGCAGGAGGCCCACGAGCAGTACTTC.

This clonotype was detected many times. V gene TRBV5-1 combines with J gene TRBJ2-7; 8 positions agree with TRBD2. J gave up 0 bases and V 6 bases, and 8 bases lay outside the gene matches. CDR3 length equals 15 residues. Per germline, CDR1 SGHRS and CDR2 YFSETQ. The CDR3 is CASTPSGLSSYEQYF. The DNA for the CDR3 is TGCGCCAGCACACCTAGCGGGCTTAGCTCCTACGAGCAGTACTTC.

In this sample, this clonotype turned up many times. The chain carries TRBV6-1 and TRBJ2-1, with a weak D call TRBD2 (5 bases). Between the trimmed V and J ends, which lost 3 bases and 7 bases, there was a span of 13 bases. CDR1 is MNHNS and CDR2 is SASEGT in the germline V gene. This CDR3 contains 14 residues. CDR3 bases: TGTGCCAGCAGTGAGAGGACTGAGAGGAATGAGCAGTTCTTC. This sequence encodes CASSERTERNEQFF.

CDR3 residues: CATSDQRQGNTGELFF. For the CDR3, the DNA is TGTGCCACCAGTGATCAACGACAGGGTAACACCGGGGAGCTGTTTTTT. The V gene is TRBV24-1, the J gene TRBJ2-2; TRBD1 aligns across 7 bases. Germline loops: CDR1 KGHDR, CDR2 SFDVKD. Trimming cost V 3 bases and J 2 bases; bases outside gene matches: 5. The CDR3 extends over 16 amino acids.

Worth noting for this clonotype: This clone may be a read error of a much larger clone one base away. The chain carries TRBV5-8 and TRBJ1-1; tentative D call: TRBD1 (5 bases). The ends were cut back, 4 bases at V and 3 bases at J, with 10 bases in the middle. The CDR3 loop spans 13 amino acids. CDR1 and CDR2 (germline): SGHTS, YDEGEE. CDR3 nucleotide sequence: TGTGCCAGCAGCCCTTGGGGGGACACTGAAGCTTTCTTT. Its translation is CASSPWGDTEAFF.

This clonotype has a count of ten or more. The chain uses TRBV12-3 or TRBV12-4 and TRBJ2-3; D is possibly TRBD2 (7 bases). The CDR3 is 15 residues long. The V end was cut by 6 bases, the J end by 7 bases, with 20 bases between. The CDR3 reads CASSSGGGSRYTQYF. In DNA form, the CDR3 reads TGTGCCAGCAGCTCCGGGGGCGGGAGTCGATATACGCAGTATTTT.

Ten or more counts support this clonotype. The chain has TRBV20-1 and TRBJ2-1, with 15 positions matching TRBD2. Germline V CDR1 and CDR2: DFQATT, SNEGSKA (reference sequence). Trimming cost V 6 bases and J 7 bases; bases outside gene matches: 13. This CDR3 is 17 amino acids long. CDR3 bases: TGCAGTGCAAATCCGGGACTAGCGGGAGGACCTTGGAATGAGCAGTTCTTC. Translating gives CSANPGLAGGPWNEQFF.

This clonotype was detected many times. V is TRBV30 and J is TRBJ1-1; no reliable D call. The CDR3 loop spans 11 amino acids. Germline assignment: CDR1 GTSNPN and CDR2 SVGIG (reference sequence). V dropped 4 bases and J dropped 2 bases, with 5 bases sitting between them. For the CDR3, the DNA is TGTGCCTGGAATGACAACACTGAAGCTTTCTTT. Protein product: CAWNDNTEAFF.

This clonotype came up many times. The chain combines TRBV5-8 with TRBJ1-2; the D gene is possibly TRBD1 (5 bases). The CDR3 totals 15 residues. V was cut by 0 bases and J by 3 bases, with 12 bases left in between. The germline V gene has CDR1 SGHTS and CDR2 YDEGEE. The CDR3 spells CASSLGAGMDYGYTF. In DNA form, the CDR3 reads TGTGCCAGCAGCTTGGGGGCAGGGATGGACTATGGCTACACCTTC.

This chain connects TRBV28 to TRBJ1-6, with 7 bases identical to TRBD1. Trimming took 3 bases from V and 0 from J; bases not matched to a gene: 8. CDR1 is MDHEN, CDR2 SYDVKM, per germline. This CDR3 contains 18 residues. The DNA for the CDR3 is TGTGCCAGCAGTTTCGGGACAGAAAGGAGCTCCTATAATTCACCCCTCCACTTT. This sequence encodes CASSFGTERSSYNSPLHF.

The chain employs TRBV15 and TRBJ2-7; possibly TRBD1 for D (5 bases). Between the trimmed V and J ends, which lost 0 bases and 1 base, there was a span of 10 bases. In germline, CDR1 is LNHNV, CDR2 YYDKDF (reference sequence). This CDR3 is 15 amino acids long. Here the CDR3 DNA reads TGTGCCACCAGCAGAGATTTGGGGCGGTCCTACGAGCAGTACTTC. This gives the protein CATSRDLGRSYEQYF.

The table lists this clonotype with many counts. V gene TRBV30 combines with J gene TRBJ2-2; 10 bases line up with TRBD1. The trim removed 3 bases at V and 2 bases at J, leaving 0 bases unmatched. CDR1 is GTSNPN and CDR2 is SVGIG in the germline V gene (reference sequence). The CDR3 is made up of 14 amino acids. CDR3 DNA sequence: TGTGCCTGGAGGACAGGGGGCAACACCGGGGAGCTGTTTTTT. Protein sequence: CAWRTGGNTGELFF.

This clonotype was observed many times. The chain employs TRBV20-1 and TRBJ2-1; 11 positions match TRBD2. CDR1 and CDR2 from the germline V gene are DFQATT and SNEGSKA (reference sequence). The CDR3 consists of 18 residues. With 1 base clipped from V and 6 bases from J, the junction kept 14 bases outside the gene matches. The CDR3 loop reads CSARAFLGSGRALNEQFF. CDR3 nucleotides: TGCAGTGCTAGAGCTTTCCTAGGTAGCGGGAGGGCCCTCAATGAGCAGTTCTTC.

This clonotype was seen a handful of times. This rearrangement joins TRBV5-1 to TRBJ2-2; D is undetermined. The germline V and J ends were trimmed by 0 bases and 4 bases, with 16 bases remaining between them. This CDR3 is 17 amino acids long. The germline V gene encodes CDR1 SGHRS and CDR2 YFSETQ. The CDR3 DNA reads TGCGCCAGCAGCTTGGAAGTTCGCGCGAGTGGCACCGGGGAGCTGTTTTTT. Translation gives CASSLEVRASGTGELFF.

A few counts support this clonotype. The gene calls are TRBV12-3 or TRBV12-4 and TRBJ2-3, with 10 bases fitting TRBD1. After removal of 4 bases from V and 13 bases from J, the junction contained 8 bases not matched to a gene. CDR3 length equals 13 residues. The CDR3 spells CASSSHLGTGEYF. The CDR3 region has the DNA TGTGCCAGCAGTTCTCACTTGGGGACAGGGGAGTATTTT.

The gene calls are TRBV20-1 and TRBJ2-2, with 10 bases identical to TRBD1. The CDR3 totals 16 residues. CDR1 and CDR2 from the germline V gene are DFQATT and SNEGSKA (reference sequence). With 0 bases clipped from V and 5 bases from J, the junction kept 6 bases outside the gene matches. CDR3 nucleotide sequence: TGCAGTGCTAGAGATCTAGGGACAGGGGCAACCGGGGAGCTGTTTTTT. Translating gives CSARDLGTGATGELFF.

This clonotype has ten or more counts. The CDR3 region has the DNA TGTGCCAGCAGCTGGGGGCCAACCCCTCTATCCCTCCACTTT. Amino acid sequence: CASSWGPTPLSLHF. V and J are TRBV2 and TRBJ1-6, with a weak D call TRBD1 (6 bases). The CDR3 has 14 amino acids. Deletions cut 6 bases from V and 14 bases from J, with 20 bases between. Germline CDR1 and CDR2: SNHLY and FYNNEI.

This clonotype was counted a few times. The chain links TRBV27 to TRBJ2-5; 9 bases line up with TRBD1. The CDR3 sequence is 16 residues long. Germline trimming cut 4 bases from V and 5 bases from J; bases unmatched to any gene: 11. The germline V gene encodes CDR1 MNHEY and CDR2 SMNVEV (reference sequence). The CDR3 DNA reads as TGTGCCAGCAGTTATGGGTCCACAGGGGGCGAGGAGACCCAGTACTTC. It translates to CASSYGSTGGEETQYF.